This TCR beta chain was identified in a study of T-cell reconstitution after alpha-beta-depleted transplantation in children. Study-level points and caveats: Alpha-beta T cells present about two months after transplant were reported to originate from several hundred expanded graft clones. T-cell numbers and diversity one year post-transplant derived largely from freshly generated T cells.

The CDR3 is made up of 13 amino acids. Germline CDR1 is SGDLS and CDR2 is YYNGEE. Between the trimmed V and J ends, which lost 4 bases and 4 bases, there was a span of 12 bases. Unique molecular identifiers were used in preparing the TCRbeta library. TCRdb used MiXCR to reprocess the PCR reads, holding one entry per CDR3 protein. Of hundreds of thousands of distinct CDR3 sequences listed, 13% are singletons. A remark on this clonotype: The target antigen is unknown.

The input for sequencing was PBMCs, mostly from graft donor cells, taken 360 days after TCRalphabeta/CD19-depleted stem cell transplant. This sequence joins TRBV9 and TRBJ2-7; D unresolved. The sequence came from a male patient aged 10-17 years who had a stem cell transplant for acute myeloid leukemia, so the T cells may come from the graft donor. CDR3 nucleotides: TGTGCCAGCAGCCTCCGGGTGGGGTACGAGCAGTACTTC. This codes for CASSLRVGYEQYF.